A single sample is the source of the 13 T cell receptor beta chains below, sequenced in a study of a mutant IDH1 vaccine in newly diagnosed glioma. These TCRs' antigens remain unknown. The sample's time point: week 35, safety follow-up. What each vaccine dose contained was 300 ug of mutant IDH1 20-mer peptide, accompanied by topical imiquimod. Assay: immunoSEQ multiplex PCR; the TCRdb copy retains only in-frame clones and omits some. The sample lists around 70,000 clones; 85% to 90% were seen once. Specimen: PBMCs, collected from a glioma patient whose treatment included an IDH1 peptide vaccine. The receptors originated from a man under 40 with glioma.

The V call is TRBV28, the J call TRBJ1-2, with D maybe TRBD1 (5 bases). The CDR3 spans 14 residues. Trimming removed 6 bases from V and 4 bases from J, with 15 bases in between. Per germline, CDR1 MDHEN and CDR2 SYDVKM. CDR3 region: CASSPVVGAYGYTF. Here the CDR3 DNA reads TGTGCCAGCAGCCCTGTAGTCGGGGCCTATGGCTACACCTTC.

The chain recombines TRBV6-1 with TRBJ1-5, with D unresolved. The CDR3 totals 15 residues. The ends were cut back, 3 bases at V and 7 bases at J, with 16 bases in the middle. Germline V gives CDR1 MNHNS, CDR2 SASEGT. CDR3 in amino acids: CASSEGSSPLQPQHF. Here the CDR3 DNA reads TGTGCCAGCAGTGAGGGATCCTCACCTTTACAGCCCCAGCATTTT.

J is TRBJ1-1 and V is TRBV5-1, with D maybe TRBD1 (6 bases). The CDR3 loop spans 10 amino acids. The ends were cut back, 1 base at V and 14 bases at J, with 9 bases in the middle. CDR1 is SGHRS, CDR2 YFSETQ, per germline. The CDR3 here is CASSLWGAFF. The CDR3 coding sequence is TGCGCCAGCAGCTTGTGGGGGGCCTTCTTT.

V and J are TRBV10-2 and TRBJ2-1; perhaps D is TRBD1 or TRBD2 (5 bases each). This CDR3 has 15 residues. Between the trimmed V and J ends, which lost 9 bases and 5 bases, there was a span of 20 bases. Germline CDR1 WSHSY, CDR2 SAAADI. CDR3 loop: CASFSGGSVHNEQFF. In DNA form, the CDR3 reads TGCGCCAGTTTTTCTGGGGGTAGTGTCCACAATGAGCAGTTCTTC.

The J gene is TRBJ2-7, the V gene TRBV7-2, with D possibly being TRBD2 (7 bases). Germline V gene data show CDR1 as SGHTA and CDR2 as FQGNSA. CDR3 length: 14 residues. V lost 7 bases and J 4 bases, leaving 17 bases between the germline ends. The CDR3 sequence is CASTPSAGTYEQYF. The CDR3 nucleotides are TGTGCCAGCACCCCCTCAGCGGGGACATACGAGCAGTACTTC.

The chain has TRBV5-5 and TRBJ2-3; no firm D call. The CDR3 runs 15 residues. Germline-derived CDR1 and CDR2 are SGHKS and YYEKEE (reference sequence). Between the trimmed V and J ends, which lost 7 bases and 3 bases, there was a span of 18 bases. The CDR3 region has the DNA TGTGCCAGCGGTGGGGTGGTGGTAGGGACAGATACGCAGTATTTT. Residues: CASGGVVVGTDTQYF.

This clone was seen once. This chain uses TRBV4-3 with TRBJ1-2; weak D call: TRBD1 (6 bases). This CDR3 region has 15 residues. Trimming removed 0 bases at V and 7 bases at J, with 15 bases between. Germline V CDR1 and CDR2: LGHNA, YSLEER. In DNA, the CDR3 is TGCGCCAGCAGCCAAGATAGCGGCAGGGGATCTGGCTACACCTTC. It translates to CASSQDSGRGSGYTF.

The chain employs TRBV11-3 and TRBJ1-2; 8 bases are shared with TRBD1. This CDR3 contains 14 residues. Trimming removed 7 bases from V and 8 bases from J; junction bases left unmatched: 12. Germline V lookup: CDR1 SGHNT, CDR2 YENEEA. In nucleotides, the CDR3 is TGTGCCAGCACCACGGCCAACAGGGGGGACGGCTACACCTTC. Translated: CASTTANRGDGYTF.

The chain carries TRBV14 and TRBJ2-7; 8 positions agree with TRBD2. The trim removed 4 bases at V and 0 bases at J, leaving 2 bases unmatched. CDR1 SGHDN and CDR2 FVKESK come from the germline V gene. This CDR3 region has 14 residues. The CDR3 sequence: CASSRGRPSYEQYF. CDR3 bases: TGTGCCAGCAGCCGCGGGAGGCCCTCCTACGAGCAGTACTTC.

In nucleotides, the CDR3 is TGTGCCAGCAGCTTGTATGGGGGGCAGGGTGAAAAACTGTTTTTT. Translation: CASSLYGGQGEKLFF. The chain employs TRBV5-4 and TRBJ1-4; D perhaps matches TRBD1 (6 bases). V was cut by 1 base and J by 7 bases, with 14 bases left in between. The CDR3 consists of 15 residues. The germline V gene encodes CDR1 SGHNT and CDR2 YYREEE (reference sequence).

This clone was counted once. This chain joins TRBV28 and TRBJ2-3; D tentatively fits TRBD1 or TRBD2 (6 bases each). The germline CDR1 and CDR2 sequences are MDHEN and SYDVKM. The CDR3 runs to 15 residues. Between the trimmed V and J ends, which lost 2 bases and 3 bases, there was a span of 12 bases. The CDR3 nucleotides read TGTGCCAGCAGTTTACCGGGGGCCTCTACAGATACGCAGTATTTT. Protein: CASSLPGASTDTQYF.

The CDR3 is CASSDSNQPQHF. The CDR3 coding sequence is TGTGCCAGCAGCGACTCCAATCAGCCCCAGCATTTT. The V gene is TRBV7-2, the J gene TRBJ1-5; no firm D call. Germline V gene data show CDR1 as SGHTA and CDR2 as FQGNSA. This CDR3 is 12 amino acids long. Trimming removed 5 bases from V and 3 bases from J, with 5 bases in between.

V is TRBV27 and J is TRBJ2-3; 9 bases are shared with TRBD1. The junction had 19 bases not matched to a gene; V was cut back by 2 bases and J by 4 bases. The CDR3 totals 20 residues. CDR1 is MNHEY and CDR2 is SMNVEV in the germline V gene (reference sequence). CDR3 loop: CASSLAPFLPGTGRSDTQYF. DNA for the CDR3: TGTGCCAGCAGTTTAGCCCCTTTCCTTCCCGGGACAGGGAGGTCAGATACGCAGTATTTT.